Presented here are 32 T cell receptor beta chains from one specimen sequenced in a study of cytomegalovirus exposure and HLA in healthy donors. 60 Vbeta and 13 Jbeta primers were used in PCR. TCRdb's copy holds only in-frame clones and misses some; the assay was immunoSEQ multiplex PCR. The sample includes around 98,000 clones, 60% to 80% of them seen just once. The sample consisted of PBMCs. The receptors shown here come from a woman aged 40 to 55 in good health and CMV-seronegative.

The chain is built from TRBV7-8 and TRBJ1-1; D remains unclear. CDR1 SGHVS and CDR2 FQNEAQ come from the germline V gene. The CDR3 runs 13 residues. V was trimmed by 1 base and J by 1 base, leaving 4 bases between them. CDR3 DNA sequence: TGTGCCAGCAGCTTAGAGCGGAACACTGAAGCTTTCTTT. Protein product: CASSLERNTEAFF.

The chain couples TRBV18 to TRBJ2-5; D remains ambiguous. Trimming left V 6 bases short and J 2 bases short, with 10 bases between. The CDR3 loop spans 13 amino acids. Germline V lookup: CDR1 KGHSH, CDR2 LQKENI. CDR3 sequence (DNA): TGTGCCAGCTCGAGAGAGACTCAAGAGACCCAGTACTTC. The encoded protein is CASSRETQETQYF.

The chain carries TRBV30 and TRBJ2-2; perhaps TRBD1 as D (5 bases). Germline V gives CDR1 GTSNPN, CDR2 SVGIG (reference sequence). The ends were cut back, 3 bases at V and 5 bases at J, with 19 bases in the middle. There are 16 residues in the CDR3. CDR3 region: CAWRSMGFRTTGELFF. In DNA form, the CDR3 reads TGTGCCTGGAGGTCGATGGGGTTTCGGACAACCGGGGAGCTGTTTTTT.

This clone was seen only once. The chain combines TRBV2 with TRBJ1-2, with TRBD1 matching 8 bases. V lost 6 bases and J lost 3; bases outside the gene matches: 3. The CDR3 has 13 amino acids. The germline V gene encodes CDR1 SNHLY and CDR2 FYNNEI. The DNA for the CDR3 is TGTGCCAGCAGGGGACAGGTGGACTATGGCTACACCTTC. It codes for CASRGQVDYGYTF.

The gene calls are TRBV7-3 and TRBJ2-1, with 7 nucleotides matching TRBD1. Trimming at V came to 2 bases and at J to 4 bases, leaving 5 bases not matched to a gene. The CDR3 runs 15 residues. The germline gives CDR1 SGHTA, CDR2 FQGTGA. The CDR3, as DNA: TGTGCCAGCAGCTTATCCCCACAGGGGTACAATGAGCAGTTCTTC. Amino acids: CASSLSPQGYNEQFF. Combining the CDR3 with reference TRBV7-3 and TRBJ2-1 gives the whole variable domain GAGVSQTPSNKVTEKGKYVELRCDPISGHTALYWYRQSLGQGPEFLIYFQGTGAADDSGLPNDRFFAVRPEGSVSTLKIQRTERGDSAVYLCASSLSPQGYNEQFFGPGTRLTVL.

The chain employs TRBV16 and TRBJ1-5; D is possibly TRBD1 (5 bases). With 3 bases removed from V and 0 bases from J, the gap between germline ends came to 15 bases. The V gene's germline CDR1 is KGHSY and CDR2 FQNENV. CDR3 length: 17 amino acids. The CDR3 loop is CASSQISAGRSNQPQHF. The DNA for the CDR3 is TGTGCCAGCAGCCAGATCTCAGCAGGGCGTAGCAATCAGCCCCAGCATTTT.

The chain uses TRBV6-5 and TRBJ2-3; 8 nucleotides align to TRBD1. The CDR3 is 15 amino acids. Germline lookup yields CDR1 MNHEY and CDR2 SVGAGI. After removal of 5 bases from V and 0 bases from J, the junction contained 4 bases not matched to a gene. CDR3 coding DNA: TGTGCCAGCAGTCGGAGGACAGGGAGCACAGATACGCAGTATTTT. Translated: CASSRRTGSTDTQYF.

This clone was counted between two and nine times. This chain joins TRBV6-4 and TRBJ2-1, with 9 bases that match TRBD2. Germline lookup yields CDR1 MRHNA and CDR2 SNTAGT. This CDR3 contains 15 residues. V gave up 3 bases and J gave up 0 bases; unmatched junction bases: 0. CDR3 sequence reads: CASSERGGSYNEQFF. CDR3 in DNA: TGTGCCAGCAGTGAGCGGGGGGGCTCCTACAATGAGCAGTTCTTC.

V is TRBV9 and J is TRBJ2-3, with TRBD2 identical over 7 bases. CDR1 and CDR2 from the germline V gene are SGDLS and YYNGEE. The CDR3 loop spans 16 amino acids. J gave up 0 bases and V 0 bases, and 4 bases lay outside the gene matches. CDR3 DNA sequence: TGTGCCAGCAGCGTAGGCGGGGGTCCTAGCACAGATACGCAGTATTTT. It codes for CASSVGGGPSTDTQYF.

V gene TRBV6-5 combines with J gene TRBJ1-4; D is uncertain. CDR1 and CDR2 (germline): MNHEY, SVGAGI. The CDR3 runs to 13 residues. Trimming cost V 0 bases and J 5 bases, with 4 bases left between them. CDR3: CASSYSENEKLFF. In DNA form, the CDR3 reads TGTGCCAGCAGTTACTCCGAGAATGAAAAACTGTTTTTT.

The rearrangement uses TRBV4-3 and TRBJ1-4; D is ambiguous. This CDR3 has 15 amino acids. CDR1 and CDR2 (germline): LGHNA, YSLEER. V was pared by 4 bases and J by 3 bases, with 12 bases between. The CDR3 is CASSLLGISNEKLFF. The CDR3 bases are TGCGCCAGCAGCCTCCTCGGGATTTCTAATGAAAAACTGTTTTTT.

The V and J genes are TRBV6-6 and TRBJ1-5; the match to TRBD1 covers 12 bases. Germline V CDR1 and CDR2: MNHNY, SVGAGI (reference sequence). V gave up 5 bases and J gave up 6 bases; unmatched junction bases: 8. The CDR3 contains 16 residues. The CDR3 nucleotides are TGTGCCAGCAGTCCTGGGACAGGGGGCGCCACTCAGCCCCAGCATTTT. It translates to CASSPGTGGATQPQHF.

This clone was counted between two and nine times. The V call is TRBV10-1, the J call TRBJ2-7; a possible D gene is TRBD2 (6 bases). The CDR3 length is 13 residues. Looked up from germline, CDR1 is WNHNN and CDR2 is SYGVQD (reference sequence). Trimming cost V 7 bases and J 3 bases, with 13 bases left between them. The CDR3 here is CASNGGNCYEQYF. Written as DNA, the CDR3 is TGCGCCAGCAACGGAGGGAATTGCTACGAGCAGTACTTC.

This clone has a handful of counts. This chain uses TRBV18 with TRBJ2-7, with 8 bases aligning to TRBD1. The V gene end was trimmed by 3 bases and the J gene end by 9 bases; junction bases not matched to a gene: 10. Germline V gene lookup returns CDR1 KGHSH and CDR2 LQKENI. This CDR3 comprises 14 residues. For the CDR3, the DNA is TGTGCCAGCTCACCCGGGACAGGTGGAACAGGGCAGTACTTC. It translates to CASSPGTGGTGQYF.

V is TRBV5-1 and J is TRBJ1-2, with 9 bases lining up with TRBD1. Germline V gene lookup returns CDR1 SGHRS and CDR2 YFSETQ. This CDR3 contains 13 residues. Trimming took 6 bases from V and 4 from J; bases not matched to a gene: 4. The CDR3 DNA follows: TGCGCCAGCAACATGGGACAGGGCTATGGCTACACCTTC. The encoded protein is CASNMGQGYGYTF.

The chain carries TRBV5-6 and TRBJ2-7; no clear D gene. Germline V lookup: CDR1 SGHDT, CDR2 YYEEEE. V was trimmed by 0 bases and J by 0 bases, leaving 7 bases between them. This CDR3 is built from 14 residues. CDR3 sequence (DNA): TGTGCCAGCAGCTTGGGTCGCAGCTCCTACGAGCAGTACTTC. This codes for CASSLGRSSYEQYF.

J is TRBJ1-5 and V is TRBV5-1; 7 bases match TRBD1. Germline loops: CDR1 SGHRS, CDR2 YFSETQ. The CDR3 spans 15 residues. V lost 4 bases and J lost 0; bases outside the gene matches: 4. The CDR3 DNA is TGCGCCAGCAGCCCAGGGACAGTTAGCAATCAGCCCCAGCATTTT. Its protein product is CASSPGTVSNQPQHF.

This chain connects TRBV7-6 to TRBJ2-7; 7 bases fit TRBD2. Germline CDR1 and CDR2: SGHVS and FNYEAQ. The V and J ends lost 4 bases and 6 bases, in that order; junction bases with no gene match: 3. The CDR3 sequence is 12 residues long. The DNA for the CDR3 is TGTGCCAGCAGCTCATGGGGGGGCGAGCAGTACTTC. Protein sequence: CASSSWGGEQYF. Full variable domain (remainder filled in from reference TRBV7-6 and TRBJ2-7): GAGVSQSPRYKVTKRGQDVALRCDPISGHVSLYWYRQALGQGPEFLTYFNYEAQQDKSGLPNDRFSAERPEGSISTLTIQRTEQRDSAMYRCASSSWGGEQYFGPGTRLTVT.

The chain carries TRBV30 and TRBJ2-3; a possible D gene is TRBD2 (5 bases). The CDR3 spans 14 residues. V lost 2 bases and J 1 base, leaving 10 bases between the germline ends. Germline CDR1 reads GTSNPN; CDR2 reads SVGIG (reference sequence). CDR3 amino acids: CAWSLAGGTDTQYF. CDR3 coding DNA: TGTGCCTGGAGTTTGGCGGGTGGCACAGATACGCAGTATTTT.

The chain is built from TRBV5-1 and TRBJ1-4, with D possibly being TRBD1 (6 bases). Germline CDR1 and CDR2: SGHRS and YFSETQ. The CDR3 contains 17 residues. Trimming took 4 bases from V and 7 from J, leaving 23 bases between them. Here the CDR3 reads CASSKSTERGGSEKLFF. The CDR3 DNA is TGCGCCAGCAGCAAGTCGACGGAAAGAGGGGGAAGTGAAAAACTGTTTTTT.

The rearrangement joins TRBV27 to TRBJ1-1, with 7 bases fitting TRBD1. The CDR3 spans 15 residues. V dropped 4 bases and J dropped 3; count of bases not matched to a gene: 8. CDR1 is MNHEY, CDR2 SMNVEV, per germline (reference sequence). The DNA of the CDR3 is TGTGCCAGCAGTTCCCTGAAGGGGGCAGACACTGAAGCTTTCTTT. Its protein is CASSSLKGADTEAFF.

This sequence joins TRBV6-5 and TRBJ1-6; 9 bases line up with TRBD1. Germline assignment: CDR1 MNHEY and CDR2 SVGAGI. The junction had 7 bases not matched to a gene; V was cut back by 6 bases and J by 10 bases. The CDR3 has 14 amino acids. The CDR3: CASRRDRDLSPLHF. The CDR3 DNA reads TGTGCCAGCAGAAGGGACAGGGATTTATCACCCCTCCACTTT.

V and J are TRBV5-6 and TRBJ2-7; D perhaps matches TRBD1 (6 bases). CDR3 length: 12 amino acids. CDR1 and CDR2 (germline): SGHDT, YYEEEE. V lost 1 base and J 5 bases, leaving 7 bases between the germline ends. The CDR3 protein is CASSLTGHEQYF. CDR3 nucleotides: TGTGCCAGCAGCTTGACAGGGCACGAGCAGTACTTC. Full variable domain (missing parts from reference TRBV5-6 and TRBJ2-7): DAGVTQSPTHLIKTRGQQVTLRCSPKSGHDTVSWYQQALGQGPQFIFQYYEEEERQRGNFPDRFSGHQFPNYSSELNVNALLLGDSALYLCASSLTGHEQYFGPGTRLTVT.

This rearrangement joins TRBV25-1 to TRBJ2-5; D is possibly TRBD2 (5 bases). V was shortened by 4 bases and J by 3 bases, with 15 bases between the two germline ends. CDR3 length: 15 amino acids. Germline V CDR1 and CDR2: MGHDK, SYGVNS. The CDR3 reads CASSGRTPLEETQYF. CDR3 DNA sequence: TGTGCCAGCAGTGGGCGGACTCCTTTAGAAGAGACCCAGTACTTC. Full variable domain (remainder filled in from reference TRBV25-1 and TRBJ2-5): EADIYQTPRYLVIGTGKKITLECSQTMGHDKMYWYQQDPGMELHLIHYSYGVNSTEKGDLSSESTVSRIRTEHFPLTLESARPSHTSQYLCASSGRTPLEETQYFGPGTRLLVL.

The chain employs TRBV6-4 and TRBJ1-2; D gene ambiguous. The CDR3 runs to 15 residues. The V end lost 0 bases, the J end lost 5 bases, and 13 bases lay between the germline ends. Germline values: CDR1 MRHNA, CDR2 SNTAGT. The CDR3 loop is CASSDSADSVYGYTF. CDR3 DNA sequence: TGTGCCAGCAGTGACTCCGCGGACTCCGTTTATGGCTACACCTTC.

The V and J genes are TRBV5-1 and TRBJ2-3; D perhaps matches TRBD1 (5 bases). In germline, CDR1 is SGHRS, CDR2 YFSETQ. Trimming took 3 bases from V and 3 from J, leaving 23 bases between them. This CDR3 comprises 18 residues. CDR3 DNA sequence: TGCGCCAGCAGCTCCGGGCACCCCCTAGGGGCGGCGACAGATACGCAGTATTTT. This gives the protein CASSSGHPLGAATDTQYF.

The rearrangement uses TRBV9 and TRBJ2-7; 8 bases map to TRBD2. Germline lookup yields CDR1 SGDLS and CDR2 YYNGEE. V was pared by 0 bases and J by 2 bases, with 7 bases of the junction left unmatched. This CDR3 has 16 residues. The CDR3 protein is CASSVGTPGRAYEQYF. CDR3 sequence (DNA): TGTGCCAGCAGCGTAGGGACACCCGGGAGGGCCTACGAGCAGTACTTC.

This chain connects TRBV11-1 to TRBJ1-4, with D unclear. V was clipped by 1 base and J by 7 bases, with 10 bases between them. Looked up from germline, CDR1 is SGHAT and CDR2 is FQDESV (reference sequence). The CDR3 covers 14 residues. This CDR3 is CASSLGTGREKLFF. CDR3 in DNA: TGTGCCAGCAGCTTAGGAACTGGGCGTGAAAAACTGTTTTTT. The variable domain in full, with the rest retrieved from reference TRBV11-1 and TRBJ1-4, is EAEVAQSPRYKITEKSQAVAFWCDPISGHATLYWYRQILGQGPELLVQFQDESVVDDSQLPKDRFSAERLKGVDSTLKIQPAELGDSAMYLCASSLGTGREKLFFGSGTQLSVL.

This sequence joins TRBV4-1 and TRBJ1-4; 7 bases map to TRBD1. J gave up 8 bases and V 3 bases, and 9 bases lay outside the gene matches. Per germline, CDR1 MGHRA and CDR2 YSYEKL. The CDR3 covers 15 residues. The CDR3 reads CASSHGDRVDEKLFF. DNA for the CDR3: TGCGCCAGCAGCCATGGAGACAGGGTGGACGAAAAACTGTTTTTT.

The chain links TRBV27 to TRBJ2-1; D gene uncertain. Germline assignment: CDR1 MNHEY and CDR2 SMNVEV (reference sequence). The CDR3 length is 12 residues. V was cut by 10 bases and J by 4 bases, with 11 bases left in between. CDR3 DNA: TGTGCCACCTGGAGCGCGTACAATGAGCAGTTCTTC. Translating gives CATWSAYNEQFF.

CDR3 sequence reads: CASSLRGGTARASYEQYF. The DNA of the CDR3 is TGCGCCAGCAGCTTGAGGGGGGGAACCGCCCGAGCCTCCTACGAGCAGTACTTC. The genes are TRBV5-1 and TRBJ2-7; D is possibly TRBD2 (7 bases). Trimming removed 1 base from V and 0 bases from J, with 20 bases in between. The CDR3 totals 18 residues. The germline gives CDR1 SGHRS, CDR2 YFSETQ.

In its sample, this clone was seen a few times. This chain connects TRBV2 to TRBJ1-2; 9 nucleotides align to TRBD1. The CDR3 has 17 residues. After removal of 2 bases from V and 4 bases from J, the junction contained 11 bases not matched to a gene. Germline V gives CDR1 SNHLY, CDR2 FYNNEI. The CDR3 coding sequence is TGTGCCAGCAGTGAAAGTGGAGGACAGGGGTTTACCTATGGCTACACCTTC. This codes for CASSESGGQGFTYGYTF.